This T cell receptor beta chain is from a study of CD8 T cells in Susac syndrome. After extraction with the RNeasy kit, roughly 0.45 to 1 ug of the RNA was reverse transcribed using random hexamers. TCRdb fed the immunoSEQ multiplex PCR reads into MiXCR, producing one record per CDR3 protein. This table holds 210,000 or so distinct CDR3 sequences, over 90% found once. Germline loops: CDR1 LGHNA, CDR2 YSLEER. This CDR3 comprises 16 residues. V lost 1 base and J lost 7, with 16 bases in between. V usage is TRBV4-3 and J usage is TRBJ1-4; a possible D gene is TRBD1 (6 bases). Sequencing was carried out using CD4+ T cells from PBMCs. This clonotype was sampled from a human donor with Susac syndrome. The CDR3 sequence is CASSQVAGADSEKLFF. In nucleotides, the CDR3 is TGCGCCAGCAGCCAAGTTGCAGGGGCTGATAGTGAAAAACTGTTTTTT.